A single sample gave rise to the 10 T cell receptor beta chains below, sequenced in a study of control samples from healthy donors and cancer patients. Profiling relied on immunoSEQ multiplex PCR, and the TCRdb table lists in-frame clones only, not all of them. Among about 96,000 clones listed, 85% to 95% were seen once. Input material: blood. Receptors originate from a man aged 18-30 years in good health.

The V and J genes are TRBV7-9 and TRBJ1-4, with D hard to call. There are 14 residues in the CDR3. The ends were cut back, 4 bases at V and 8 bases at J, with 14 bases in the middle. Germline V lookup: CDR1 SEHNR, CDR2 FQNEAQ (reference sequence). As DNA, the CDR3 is TGTGCCAGCAGCTCCCCTGCAGTAGGGGAAAAACTGTTTTTT. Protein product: CASSSPAVGEKLFF.

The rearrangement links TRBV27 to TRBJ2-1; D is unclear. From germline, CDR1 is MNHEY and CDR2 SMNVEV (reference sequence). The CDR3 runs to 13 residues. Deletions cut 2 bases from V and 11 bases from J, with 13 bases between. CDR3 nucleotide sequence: TGTGCCAGCAGTTTACAGACCCCTTCTCAGCAGTTCTTC. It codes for CASSLQTPSQQFF.

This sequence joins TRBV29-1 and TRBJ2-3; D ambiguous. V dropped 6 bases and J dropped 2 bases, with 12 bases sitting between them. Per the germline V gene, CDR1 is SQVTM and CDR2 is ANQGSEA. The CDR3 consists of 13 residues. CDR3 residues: CSVVRVFTDTQYF. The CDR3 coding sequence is TGCAGCGTCGTTAGGGTTTTCACAGATACGCAGTATTTT.

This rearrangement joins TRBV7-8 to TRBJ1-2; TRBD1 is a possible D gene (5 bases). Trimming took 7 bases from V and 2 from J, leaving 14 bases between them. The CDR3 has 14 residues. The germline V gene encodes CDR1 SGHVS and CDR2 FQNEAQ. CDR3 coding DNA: TGTGCCAGCACCCTACCCGGGACCAACTATGGCTACACCTTC. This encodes CASTLPGTNYGYTF.

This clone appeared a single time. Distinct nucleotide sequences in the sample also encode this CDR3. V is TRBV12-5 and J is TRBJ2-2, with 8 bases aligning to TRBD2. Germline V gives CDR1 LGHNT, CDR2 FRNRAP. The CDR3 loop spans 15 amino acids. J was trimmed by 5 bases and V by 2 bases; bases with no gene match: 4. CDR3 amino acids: CASGLIGGGTGELFF. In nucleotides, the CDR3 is TGTGCTAGTGGTTTGATCGGGGGGGGGACCGGGGAGCTGTTTTTT.

The CDR3 spells CASSSGRGASTDTQYF. The CDR3 DNA sequence: TGTGCCAGCAGCTCCGGCCGCGGGGCTAGCACAGATACGCAGTATTTT. This chain uses TRBV7-7 with TRBJ2-3; a possible D gene is TRBD2 (6 bases). The CDR3 runs 16 residues. The germline CDR1 and CDR2 sequences are SSHAT and FNYEAQ (reference sequence). V was shortened by 4 bases and J by 0 bases, with 14 bases between the two germline ends.

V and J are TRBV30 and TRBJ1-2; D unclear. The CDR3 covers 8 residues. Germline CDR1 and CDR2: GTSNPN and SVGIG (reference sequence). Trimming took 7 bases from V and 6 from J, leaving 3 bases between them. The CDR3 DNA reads TGTGCCTCAAATGGCTACACCTTC. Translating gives CASNGYTF.

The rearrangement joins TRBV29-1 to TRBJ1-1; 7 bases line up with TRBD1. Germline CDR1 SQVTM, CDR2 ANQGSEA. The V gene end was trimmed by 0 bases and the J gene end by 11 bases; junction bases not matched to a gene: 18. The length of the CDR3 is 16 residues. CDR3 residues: CSVEDLGVEGGRSAFF. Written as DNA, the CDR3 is TGCAGCGTTGAAGATCTTGGGGTTGAAGGGGGCAGGTCGGCTTTCTTT.

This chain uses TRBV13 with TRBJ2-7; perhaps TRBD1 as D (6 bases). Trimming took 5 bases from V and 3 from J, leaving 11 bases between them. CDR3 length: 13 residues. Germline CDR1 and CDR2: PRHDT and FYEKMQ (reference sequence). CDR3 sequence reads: CASSHTGFYEQYF. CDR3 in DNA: TGTGCCAGCAGCCATACAGGGTTCTACGAGCAGTACTTC.

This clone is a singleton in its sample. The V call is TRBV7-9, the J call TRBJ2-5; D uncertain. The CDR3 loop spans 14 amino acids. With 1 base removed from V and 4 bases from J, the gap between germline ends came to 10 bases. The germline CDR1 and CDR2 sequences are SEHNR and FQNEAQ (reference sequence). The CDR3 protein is CASSLVRPGETQYF. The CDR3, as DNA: TGTGCCAGCAGCTTAGTTAGACCCGGAGAGACCCAGTACTTC.